These 24 T cell receptor beta chains were sequenced from one sample in a study of blood T cell repertoires in COVID-19. Clones were sequenced by immunoSEQ multiplex PCR, and TCRdb holds only the in-frame ones, with some missing. This table holds some 120,000 clones, 88% found once. Sample: peripheral blood. These receptors were obtained from a human donor in a cohort sampled during active COVID-19.

The chain recombines TRBV18 with TRBJ1-4, with D possibly matching TRBD1 (5 bases). The length of the CDR3 is 19 residues. The V gene lost 3 bases and the J gene lost 10 bases, with 30 bases spanning the gap. Germline CDR1 KGHSH, CDR2 LQKENI. The CDR3 region is CASSPAGVSGRVRSGKLFF. CDR3 coding DNA: TGTGCCAGCTCACCCGCCGGCGTATCGGGCAGGGTCCGATCGGGAAAACTGTTTTTT.

The chain combines TRBV7-6 with TRBJ2-5; tentative D call: TRBD2 (5 bases). There are 12 residues in the CDR3. The germline V and J ends were trimmed by 5 bases and 5 bases, with 9 bases remaining between them. The germline CDR1 and CDR2 sequences are SGHVS and FNYEAQ. The CDR3 region is CASSPGVETQYF. The CDR3 bases are TGTGCCAGCAGCCCCGGGGTCGAGACCCAGTACTTC.

The V and J genes are TRBV6-1 and TRBJ2-1; 13 positions match TRBD2. CDR3 length: 16 residues. Germline CDR1 is MNHNS and CDR2 is SASEGT. Trimming cost V 3 bases and J 8 bases; bases outside gene matches: 7. CDR3 residues: CASSEWTSGSVDEQFF. CDR3 sequence (DNA): TGTGCCAGCAGTGAGTGGACTAGCGGGAGTGTCGATGAGCAGTTCTTC.

The chain employs TRBV6-2 or TRBV6-3 and TRBJ2-4; no clear D gene. The CDR3 extends over 14 amino acids. Germline V CDR1 and CDR2: MNHEY, SVGEGT. Deletions cut 2 bases from V and 0 bases from J, with 5 bases between. In DNA form, the CDR3 reads TGTGCCAGCAGTTACGGCCTAGCCAAAAACATTCAGTACTTC. Protein product: CASSYGLAKNIQYF.

The CDR3 DNA reads TGTGCCAGCAACTTGGACAGGGGGAGCTATGGCTACACCTTC. Translating it yields CASNLDRGSYGYTF. The genes are TRBV7-2 and TRBJ1-2; TRBD1 aligns across 10 bases. Per germline, CDR1 SGHTA and CDR2 FQGNSA. This CDR3 region has 14 residues. Germline trimming cut 7 bases from V and 4 bases from J; bases unmatched to any gene: 6.

The chain is built from TRBV6-5 and TRBJ1-1; D possibly corresponds to TRBD1 (5 bases). The CDR3 is 12 amino acids. From germline, CDR1 is MNHEY and CDR2 SVGAGI. V gave up 4 bases and J gave up 8 bases, with 11 bases separating them. Here the CDR3 reads CASSSIGGEAFF. Here the CDR3 DNA reads TGTGCCAGCAGTTCCATTGGGGGGGAAGCTTTCTTT.

The chain links TRBV5-1 to TRBJ1-3; 7 bases are shared with TRBD1. V was clipped by 3 bases and J by 7 bases; unmatched bases: 4. The CDR3 has 13 amino acids. Germline CDR1 SGHRS, CDR2 YFSETQ. As DNA, the CDR3 is TGCGCCAGCAGCTACACAGGGGACAACACCATATATTTT. Translating it yields CASSYTGDNTIYF.

This clone was detected once. J is TRBJ2-3 and V is TRBV3-1 (or the pseudogene TRBV3-2), with a weak D call TRBD1 (6 bases). The CDR3 consists of 16 residues. Germline V CDR1 and CDR2: LGHDT, YNNKEL (reference sequence). Trimming took 9 bases from V and 4 from J, leaving 23 bases between them. The CDR3 reads CASSKSTGGFSDTQYF. DNA of the CDR3: TGTGCCAGTAGCAAATCGACAGGCGGTTTTTCAGATACGCAGTATTTT.

The rearrangement uses TRBV7-9 and TRBJ2-3, with 9 bases fitting TRBD2. The CDR3 sequence is 17 residues long. Germline CDR1 is SEHNR and CDR2 is FQNEAQ (reference sequence). The junction had 14 bases not matched to a gene; V was cut back by 4 bases and J by 6 bases. The CDR3, as DNA: TGTGCCAGCAGCTCGATTTCGAGTAGCGGGAGTAGGGATACGCAGTATTTT. This translates into CASSSISSSGSRDTQYF.

This CDR3 is CASSVSGSYNEQFF. The CDR3 region has the DNA TGTGCCAGCAGCGTTTCAGGAAGCTACAATGAGCAGTTCTTC. This sequence joins TRBV9 and TRBJ2-1; D ambiguous. Germline V lookup: CDR1 SGDLS, CDR2 YYNGEE. The CDR3 consists of 14 residues. Deletions cut 2 bases from V and 3 bases from J, with 9 bases between. Combining the CDR3 with reference TRBV9 and TRBJ2-1 gives the whole variable domain DSGVTQTPKHLITATGQRVTLRCSPRSGDLSVYWYQQSLDQGLQFLIQYYNGEERAKGNILERFSAQQFPDLHSELNLSSLELGDSALYFCASSVSGSYNEQFFGPGTRLTVL.

The CDR3 loop reads CASSQGPSYGYTF. The DNA for the CDR3 is TGTGCCAGCAGCCAAGGCCCGAGCTATGGCTACACCTTC. The J gene is TRBJ1-2, the V gene TRBV14; D is ambiguous. The V gene's germline CDR1 is SGHDN and CDR2 FVKESK. V lost 1 base to trimming and J lost 4 bases, with 7 bases between them. The CDR3 sequence is 13 residues long.

The V and J genes are TRBV6-5 and TRBJ1-5; no clear D gene. Germline CDR1 MNHEY, CDR2 SVGAGI. The ends were cut back, 5 bases at V and 9 bases at J, with 11 bases in the middle. CDR3 length: 12 amino acids. As DNA, the CDR3 is TGTGCCAGCAGTACCCTACCACGGCCCCAGCATTTT. Translating it yields CASSTLPRPQHF.

The chain links TRBV6-5 to TRBJ1-1; TRBD1 is a possible D gene (5 bases). The CDR3 is 14 residues long. CDR1 and CDR2 (germline): MNHEY, SVGAGI. The ends were cut back, 2 bases at V and 4 bases at J, with 11 bases in the middle. The CDR3 protein is CASSYGGRGTEAFF. The CDR3 DNA follows: TGTGCCAGCAGTTACGGAGGGAGGGGCACTGAAGCTTTCTTT.

The rearrangement joins TRBV24-1 to TRBJ2-2; TRBD1 might be the D (6 bases). The CDR3 runs 16 residues. Germline V lookup: CDR1 KGHDR, CDR2 SFDVKD. V lost 3 bases to trimming and J lost 4 bases, with 14 bases between them. CDR3 sequence (DNA): TGTGCCACCAGTGATCCCGGGGCAGGGGCCACCGGGGAGCTGTTTTTT. The encoded protein is CATSDPGAGATGELFF.

The chain uses TRBV12-3 or TRBV12-4 and TRBJ2-5, with a weak D call TRBD2 (6 bases). This CDR3 comprises 13 residues. Trimming removed 7 bases from V and 5 bases from J, with 14 bases in between. The DNA of the CDR3 is TGTGCCAGCACCCCGCGGGGCTTGGAGACCCAGTACTTC. Protein: CASTPRGLETQYF.

This sequence joins TRBV2 and TRBJ1-3, with D uncertain. CDR1 is SNHLY and CDR2 is FYNNEI in the germline V gene. The CDR3 is 15 residues long. The V end was cut by 4 bases, the J end by 4 bases, with 14 bases between. The chain's CDR3 is CASSAEGGRGNTIYF. The CDR3 nucleotides read TGTGCCAGCAGTGCCGAGGGAGGAAGAGGAAACACCATATATTTT.

The rearrangement links TRBV18 to TRBJ2-7; no clear D gene. The CDR3 totals 13 residues. Germline-derived CDR1 and CDR2 are KGHSH and LQKENI. Trimming removed 2 bases from V and 2 bases from J, with 7 bases in between. The CDR3 DNA reads TGTGCCAGCTCACCAAGCGAGGCCTACGAGCAGTACTTC. This encodes CASSPSEAYEQYF.

The rearrangement links TRBV24-1 to TRBJ1-1; 8 positions match TRBD1. Per the germline V gene, CDR1 is KGHDR and CDR2 is SFDVKD. CDR3 length equals 15 residues. V was clipped by 2 bases and J by 8 bases; unmatched bases: 9. The CDR3 spells CATSDSGTGYLEAFF. The CDR3 bases are TGTGCCACCAGTGATTCAGGGACAGGTTATTTGGAAGCTTTCTTT.

The J gene is TRBJ2-1, the V gene TRBV7-6; D is uncertain. Deletions cut 1 base from V and 2 bases from J, with 9 bases between. Germline V gene data show CDR1 as SGHVS and CDR2 as FNYEAQ. The CDR3 runs to 15 residues. This CDR3 reads CASSLVGGTYNEQFF. The CDR3 DNA sequence: TGTGCCAGCAGCTTAGTCGGCGGAACCTACAATGAGCAGTTCTTC.

The J gene is TRBJ2-3, the V gene TRBV5-4; perhaps TRBD1 as D (5 bases). Germline V lookup: CDR1 SGHNT, CDR2 YYREEE (reference sequence). V was cut by 0 bases and J by 5 bases, with 10 bases left in between. This CDR3 spans 14 amino acids. The CDR3 here is CASSLAGAEDTQYF. The CDR3 coding sequence is TGTGCCAGCAGCTTGGCTGGGGCGGAAGATACGCAGTATTTT.

The V call is TRBV7-9, the J call TRBJ1-3; D remains unclear. The CDR3 contains 15 residues. The germline CDR1 and CDR2 sequences are SEHNR and FQNEAQ (reference sequence). The ends were cut back, 8 bases at V and 0 bases at J, with 14 bases in the middle. The DNA for the CDR3 is TGTGCCAGCCCCAGAGGGAGGGACTCTGGAAACACCATATATTTT. Protein product: CASPRGRDSGNTIYF.

The V gene is TRBV30, the J gene TRBJ2-4, with 9 nucleotides matching TRBD1. The length of the CDR3 is 12 residues. With V trimmed by 4 bases and J by 8 bases, 3 bases remained unmatched. Germline V CDR1 and CDR2: GTSNPN, SVGIG (reference sequence). The CDR3 region is CAWNDRGYIQYF. For the CDR3, the DNA is TGTGCCTGGAATGACAGGGGGTACATTCAGTACTTC.

In this sample, this clone turned up once. The rearrangement uses TRBV13 and TRBJ2-7; 8 bases are shared with TRBD2. CDR1 and CDR2 (germline): PRHDT, FYEKMQ (reference sequence). The ends lost 4 bases at V and 0 bases at J; junction bases unmatched: 8. The CDR3 is 16 amino acids. The CDR3 nucleotides read TGTGCCAGCAGCTCCCTAACTCGGGGGGGCTCCTACGAGCAGTACTTC. Protein product: CASSSLTRGGSYEQYF.

About this clone: A junction boundary mismatches the germline segment, possibly from a read error. J is TRBJ1-2 and V is TRBV5-4; 9 bases are shared with TRBD1. The CDR3 is 15 amino acids. CDR1 and CDR2 (germline): SGHNT, YYREEE (reference sequence). This CDR3 is CASSPGQGGFYGHTF. The DNA for the CDR3 is TGTGCCAGCAGCCCGGGACAGGGAGGGTTTTATGGCCACACCTTC.